One sample yielded the 21 T cell receptor beta chains listed below, sequenced in a study of identical twins' blood T cells. TCRdb re-called the 5' RACE reads with MiXCR, one entry per CDR3 protein. The profile shows 350,000 to 400,000 distinct CDR3 sequences, more than 25% of them singletons. The specimen was PBMCs. The receptors come from a woman aged 18 to 49 in good health.

This clonotype was found many times. This rearrangement joins TRBV6-2 or TRBV6-3 to TRBJ1-2; D ambiguous. The CDR3 has 13 amino acids. Germline CDR1 reads MNHEY; CDR2 reads SVGEGT. V was shortened by 2 bases and J by 7 bases, with 11 bases between the two germline ends. The CDR3 DNA sequence: TGTGCCAGCAGTTACCTCAGGAATGGTGGCTACACCTTC. This translates into CASSYLRNGGYTF.

This clonotype was counted between two and nine times. The chain recombines TRBV13 with TRBJ2-3; 9 nucleotides match TRBD1. The CDR3 is made up of 16 amino acids. Germline values: CDR1 PRHDT, CDR2 FYEKMQ (reference sequence). V shed 5 bases and J 3 bases; nucleotides not matched to a gene: 9. In DNA form, the CDR3 reads TGTGCCAGCAGCATATATACAGGGGGCATTACAGATACGCAGTATTTT. It yields the protein CASSIYTGGITDTQYF.

This sequence joins TRBV9 and TRBJ2-7, with a possible D match to TRBD2 (5 bases). The CDR3 is made up of 15 amino acids. The germline V gene has CDR1 SGDLS and CDR2 YYNGEE. The germline V and J ends were trimmed by 4 bases and 0 bases, with 14 bases remaining between them. CDR3 in amino acids: CASSRTGTVSYEQYF. The CDR3, as DNA: TGTGCCAGCAGCAGGACGGGAACGGTCTCCTACGAGCAGTACTTC.

The CDR3 protein is CSASFGTGKANEQFF. CDR3 nucleotides: TGCAGTGCTAGTTTTGGGACAGGGAAGGCAAATGAGCAGTTCTTC. The chain carries TRBV20-1 and TRBJ2-1; the match to TRBD1 covers 9 bases. CDR1 is DFQATT, CDR2 SNEGSKA, per germline (reference sequence). The V and J ends lost 3 bases and 7 bases, in that order; junction bases with no gene match: 10. The CDR3 length is 15 residues.

The genes are TRBV19 and TRBJ1-2, with TRBD1 matching 7 bases. J lost 8 bases, V lost 3 bases, and 9 bases had no gene match. Per germline, CDR1 LNHDA and CDR2 SQIVND (reference sequence). The CDR3 loop spans 14 amino acids. CDR3 in DNA: TGTGCCAGTAGTATCGGCAACAGGGGTTACGGCTACACCTTC. Translation: CASSIGNRGYGYTF.

The chain is built from TRBV20-1 and TRBJ2-5, with a tentative D call TRBD2 (5 bases). Between the trimmed V and J ends, which lost 0 bases and 5 bases, there was a span of 7 bases. The length of the CDR3 is 12 residues. The germline CDR1 and CDR2 sequences are DFQATT and SNEGSKA (reference sequence). DNA of the CDR3: TGCAGTGCTAGAGATTTAGCGGAGACCCAGTACTTC. It specifies CSARDLAETQYF.

Only a few counts were recorded for this clonotype. The gene calls are TRBV29-1 and TRBJ2-7; tentative D call: TRBD1 (6 bases). CDR3 size: 13 residues. V lost 5 bases to trimming and J lost 5 bases, with 16 bases between them. Germline lookup yields CDR1 SQVTM and CDR2 ANQGSEA. The CDR3, as DNA: TGCAGCGTTAAACCTCAGGGGACCCACGAGCAGTACTTC. Amino acid sequence: CSVKPQGTHEQYF.

The V gene is TRBV20-1, the J gene TRBJ1-1, with D possibly TRBD1 on 6 matching bases. This CDR3 has 14 residues. Germline V gene data show CDR1 as DFQATT and CDR2 as SNEGSKA (reference sequence). In nucleotides, the CDR3 is TGCTTTGCTAGAGGGAGCAGGGGAGACACTGAAGCTTTCTTT. This gives the protein CFARGSRGDTEAFF.

This clonotype was observed at least ten times. The rearrangement links TRBV29-1 to TRBJ1-1, with D possibly TRBD1 on 6 matching bases. The CDR3 runs to 16 residues. The germline V and J ends were trimmed by 4 bases and 2 bases, with 20 bases remaining between them. Germline assignment: CDR1 SQVTM and CDR2 ANQGSEA. This chain's CDR3 is CSVGPTLTGTNTEAFF. The DNA for the CDR3 is TGCAGCGTTGGCCCCACCTTGACAGGAACCAACACTGAAGCTTTCTTT. Complete variable domain (other parts from reference TRBV29-1 and TRBJ1-1): SAVISQKPSRDICQRGTSLTIQCQVDSQVTMMFWYRQQPGQSLTLIATANQGSEATYESGFVIDKFPISRPNLTFSTLTVSNMSPEDSSIYLCSVGPTLTGTNTEAFFGQGTRLTVV.

In this sample, this clonotype turned up a few times. The chain couples TRBV6-2 or TRBV6-3 to TRBJ2-1; D could derive from TRBD1 or TRBD2 (6 bases each). Germline V lookup: CDR1 MNHEY, CDR2 SVGEGT. This CDR3 is built from 11 residues. V lost 6 bases and J lost 9, with 9 bases in between. CDR3: CASRGGSEQFF. The CDR3 DNA reads TGTGCCAGCAGAGGGGGGAGTGAGCAGTTCTTC.

This clonotype was seen a few times. This rearrangement joins TRBV7-9 to TRBJ2-7, with 11 bases lining up with TRBD2. The CDR3 loop spans 16 amino acids. The junction had 8 bases not matched to a gene; V was cut back by 0 bases and J by 7 bases. CDR1 SEHNR and CDR2 FQNEAQ come from the germline V gene (reference sequence). The CDR3 nucleotides are TGTGCCAGCAGCTTAGCGACTAGCGGGAAGATCGGAGAGCAGTACTTC. It yields the protein CASSLATSGKIGEQYF. Full variable domain (rest looked up from reference TRBV7-9 and TRBJ2-7): DTGVSQNPRHKITKRGQNVTFRCDPISEHNRLYWYRQTLGQGPEFLTYFQNEAQLEKSRLLSDRFSAERPKGSFSTLEIQRTEQGDSAMYLCASSLATSGKIGEQYFGPGTRLTVT.

This clonotype has just a few counts. The V call is TRBV9, the J call TRBJ2-1; D is undetermined. The germline CDR1 and CDR2 sequences are SGDLS and YYNGEE. V gave up 0 bases and J gave up 4 bases, with 5 bases separating them. The CDR3 covers 13 residues. The CDR3 nucleotides are TGTGCCAGCAGCGTAGCTACATACAATGAGCAGTTCTTC. Its protein is CASSVATYNEQFF.

This clonotype was recorded at least ten times. The gene calls are TRBV29-1 and TRBJ2-5, with D possibly matching TRBD2 (7 bases). Germline assignment: CDR1 SQVTM and CDR2 ANQGSEA. Trimming stripped 2 bases from V and 4 bases from J, with 14 bases between. This CDR3 comprises 14 residues. CDR3 protein: CSVEIAGEGETQYF. As DNA, the CDR3 is TGCAGCGTTGAAATTGCAGGGGAGGGAGAGACCCAGTACTTC.

The chain recombines TRBV20-1 with TRBJ1-6; D uncertain. Per the germline V gene, CDR1 is DFQATT and CDR2 is SNEGSKA (reference sequence). V was cut by 3 bases and J by 9 bases, with 12 bases left in between. The CDR3 has 13 residues. The CDR3 coding sequence is TGCAGTGCTAGGGCGGTTTTAAGTTCACCCCTCCACTTT. Amino acids: CSARAVLSSPLHF.

At least ten counts were recorded for this clonotype. This chain uses TRBV20-1 with TRBJ1-1; D might be TRBD1 (6 bases). The CDR3 length is 15 residues. From germline, CDR1 is DFQATT and CDR2 SNEGSKA (reference sequence). Trimming took off 1 base at V and 5 bases at J, with 17 bases between the two ends. The CDR3 bases are TGCAGTGCTAGAGCCGCAGGGGCCACGGGTACTGAAGCTTTCTTT. Amino acids: CSARAAGATGTEAFF.

In regard to this clonotype: Since a much larger clone is just one base distant, this may be a read error. The chain joins TRBV29-1 to TRBJ1-2; D gene uncertain. The CDR3 runs 11 residues. Germline V gene lookup returns CDR1 SQVTM and CDR2 ANQGSEA. V dropped 7 bases and J dropped 6 bases, with 12 bases sitting between them. The CDR3 DNA follows: TGCAGCGCTGGAGGCTCCCATGGCTACACCTTC. Translated: CSAGGSHGYTF. The variable domain in full, with the rest retrieved from reference TRBV29-1 and TRBJ1-2, is SAVISQKPSRDICQRGTSLTIQCQVDSQVTMMFWYRQQPGQSLTLIATANQGSEATYESGFVIDKFPISRPNLTFSTLTVSNMSPEDSSIYLCSAGGSHGYTFGSGTRLTVV.

The V call is TRBV20-1, the J call TRBJ1-6, with a weak D call TRBD1 (5 bases). This CDR3 region has 15 residues. The germline gives CDR1 DFQATT, CDR2 SNEGSKA (reference sequence). Trimming took off 5 bases at V and 10 bases at J, with 21 bases between the two ends. CDR3 residues: CSAWTTRIDRSPLHF. CDR3 DNA: TGCAGTGCTTGGACAACTAGGATTGATCGGTCACCCCTCCACTTT.

This clonotype has a count of ten or more. A junction boundary mismatches the germline segment, possibly from a read error. The CDR3 loop is CASSPTGGNQPQHF. The DNA for the CDR3 is TGTGCCAGCAGCCCGACCGGGGGCAATCAGCCCCAGCATTTT. The chain has TRBV5-1 and TRBJ1-5; D unclear. CDR1 is SGHRS and CDR2 is YFSETQ in the germline V gene. CDR3 length equals 14 residues. Full variable domain (rest looked up from reference TRBV5-1 and TRBJ1-5): KAGVTQTPRYLIKTRGQQVTLSCSPISGHRSVSWYQQTPGQGLQFLFEYFSETQRNKGNFPGRFSGRQFSNSRSEMNVSTLELGDSALYLCASSPTGGNQPQHFGDGTRLSIL.

This clonotype appeared a few times. The chain has TRBV10-3 and TRBJ2-5, with 12 bases matching TRBD2. This CDR3 region has 19 residues. V was clipped by 0 bases and J by 4 bases; unmatched bases: 12. Germline V lookup: CDR1 ENHRY, CDR2 SYGVKD. CDR3 region: CAISESTLTSGRTSETQYF. CDR3 sequence (DNA): TGTGCCATCAGTGAGTCGACCTTAACTAGCGGGAGGACCTCAGAGACCCAGTACTTC.

Points on this clonotype: A much larger clone sits a single nucleotide away, making a read error possible. CDR3 residues: CTSTRLAGYEQYF. In DNA form, the CDR3 reads TGTACCAGCACCAGACTAGCTGGCTACGAGCAGTACTTC. The rearrangement uses TRBV7-8 and TRBJ2-7, with 7 bases identical to TRBD2. The germline V gene has CDR1 SGHVS and CDR2 FQNEAQ. The CDR3 has 13 amino acids. Together with reference TRBV7-8 and TRBJ2-7, the CDR3 gives the full variable domain: GAGVSQSPRYKVAKRGQDVALRCDPISGHVSLFWYQQALGQGPEFLTYFQNEAQLDKSGLPSDRFFAERPEGSVSTLKIQRTQQEDSAVYLCTSTRLAGYEQYFGPGTRLTVT.

The chain joins TRBV9 to TRBJ2-3, with 8 positions matching TRBD1. The germline gives CDR1 SGDLS, CDR2 YYNGEE. This CDR3 has 19 residues. Losses at the gene ends were 1 base for V and 5 bases for J; bases not matched to a gene: 18. This CDR3 reads CASSVNPLDRALGVDTQYF. The CDR3 DNA sequence: TGTGCCAGCAGCGTAAACCCACTGGACAGGGCGCTTGGGGTAGATACGCAGTATTTT.